This TCR beta chain was retrieved from a study of regulatory T cells in long-lasting Graves disease. Study-wide points: Patients with persistent Graves' had lower TCR diversity than newly diagnosed patients.

Specified time point: newly diagnosed GD, antithyroid drugs for less than 3 months. The TCR library was prepared using RNA isolated from PBMCs. This clonotype has at least ten counts. What it recognizes is unknown. HTBI primers from iRepertoire and Arm-PCR of CDR3 regions yielded the TCR beta libraries. TCRdb reanalysed the multiplex PCR reads using MiXCR and keeps one entry per CDR3 protein. The data contain over 500,000 distinct CDR3 sequences, 15% to 20% of them seen just once; the ten biggest clones take up approximately 12%. The same specimen was also included in a second study, on T cells in Graves' hyperthyroidism and ophthalmopathy. From that second work: The model anticipated ophthalmopathy a median 6.5 months pre-onset.

The receptor was isolated from a young man with Graves disease. The source material was peripheral blood mononuclear cells (PBMCs), sampled at new diagnosis, from a patient treated with antithyroid drugs.

The CDR3 sequence is CASSLELGTASSYNEQFF. The CDR3, as DNA: TGTGCCAGCAGTTTAGAATTGGGGACAGCTAGCTCCTACAATGAGCAGTTCTTC. V is TRBV27 and J is TRBJ2-1; 7 bases map to TRBD1. This CDR3 has 18 residues. V lost 2 bases and J lost 0; bases outside the gene matches: 10. Germline V gives CDR1 MNHEY, CDR2 SMNVEV (reference sequence).